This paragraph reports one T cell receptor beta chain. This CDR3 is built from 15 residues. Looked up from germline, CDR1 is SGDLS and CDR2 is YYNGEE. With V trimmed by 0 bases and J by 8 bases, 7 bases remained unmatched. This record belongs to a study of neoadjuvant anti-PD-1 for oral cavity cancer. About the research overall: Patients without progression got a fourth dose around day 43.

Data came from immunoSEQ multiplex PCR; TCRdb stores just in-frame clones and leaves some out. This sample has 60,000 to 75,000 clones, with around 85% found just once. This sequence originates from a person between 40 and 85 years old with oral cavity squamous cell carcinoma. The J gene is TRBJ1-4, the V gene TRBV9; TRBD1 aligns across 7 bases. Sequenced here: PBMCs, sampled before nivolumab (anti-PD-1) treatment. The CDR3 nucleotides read TGTGCCAGCAGCGTAGCTACAGGGGTTTTGGAAAAACTGTTTTTT. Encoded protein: CASSVATGVLEKLFF.